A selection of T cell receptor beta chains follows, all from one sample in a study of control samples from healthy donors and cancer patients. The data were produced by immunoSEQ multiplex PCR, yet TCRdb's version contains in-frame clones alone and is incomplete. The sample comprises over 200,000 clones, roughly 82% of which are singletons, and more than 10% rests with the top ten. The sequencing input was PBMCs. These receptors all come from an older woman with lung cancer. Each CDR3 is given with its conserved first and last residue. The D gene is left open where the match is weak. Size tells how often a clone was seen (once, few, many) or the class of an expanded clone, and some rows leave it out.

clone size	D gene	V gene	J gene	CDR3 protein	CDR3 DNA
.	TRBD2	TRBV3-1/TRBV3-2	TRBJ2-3	CMGCEASGRTGTDTQYF	TGTATGGGGTGTGAGGCTAGCGGGCGGACTGGCACAGATACGCAGTATTTT
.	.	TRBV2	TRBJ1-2	CASSPQRDAYNYGYTF	TGTGCCAGCAGTCCCCAAAGGGACGCTTATAACTATGGCTACACCTTC
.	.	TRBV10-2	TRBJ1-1	CASSDYLGVTEAFF	TGCGCCAGCAGTGACTACCTAGGGGTCACTGAAGCTTTCTTT
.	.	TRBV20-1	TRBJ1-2	CSARDPPNDTF	TGCAGTGCCCGGGACCCACCGAACGACACCTTC
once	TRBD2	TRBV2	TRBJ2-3	CATAQGSGGRPDTQYF	TGTGCCACAGCACAAGGCAGCGGGGGGAGACCCGATACGCAGTATTTT
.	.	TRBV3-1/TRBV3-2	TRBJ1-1	CASSPPYRAKGTEAFF	TGTGCCAGCAGCCCCCCCTATAGAGCAAAGGGGACTGAAGCTTTCTTT
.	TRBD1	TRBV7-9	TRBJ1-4	CASSPQTGFPEKLFF	TGTGCCAGCAGCCCCCAGACAGGGTTCCCTGAAAAACTGTTTTTT
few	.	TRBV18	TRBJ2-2	CASSPQGTGELFF	TGTGCCAGCTCACCACAGGGCACCGGGGAGCTGTTTTTT
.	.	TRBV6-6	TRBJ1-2	CASSGRAGLYGYTF	TGTGCCAGCAGCGGGCGGGCAGGGCTCTATGGCTACACCTTC
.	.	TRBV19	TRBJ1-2	CASRTTVFNYGYTF	TGTGCCAGTAGGACGACAGTTTTTAACTATGGCTACACCTTC
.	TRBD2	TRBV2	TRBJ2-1	CASSEGGLAAGLGGEQFF	TGTGCCAGCAGTGAAGGGGGACTAGCGGCGGGGCTAGGAGGGGAGCAGTTCTTC
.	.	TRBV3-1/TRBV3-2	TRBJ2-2	CASASKGTGELFF	TGTGCCAGCGCCAGCAAGGGCACCGGGGAGCTGTTTTTT
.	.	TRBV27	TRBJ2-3	CASSFGLATDTQYF	TGTGCCAGCAGTTTCGGGCTAGCGACAGATACGCAGTATTTT
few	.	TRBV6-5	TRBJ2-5	CASNLGETQYF	TGTGCCAGCAACCTGGGGGAGACCCAGTACTTC
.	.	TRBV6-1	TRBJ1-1	CASSEVGGGGGTEAFF	TGTGCCAGCAGTGAAGTGGGTGGAGGGGGGGGCACTGAAGCTTTCTTT
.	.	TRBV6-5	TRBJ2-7	CASSYSSAAPYEQYF	TGTGCCAGCAGTTACTCTTCGGCAGCCCCCTACGAGCAGTACTTC
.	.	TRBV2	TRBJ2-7	CASSERTFTYEQYF	TGTGCCAGCAGTGAAAGAACATTTACCTACGAGCAGTACTTC
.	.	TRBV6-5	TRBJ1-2	CASSRGRNYGYTF	TGTGCCAGCAGCAGGGGACGTAACTATGGCTACACCTTC
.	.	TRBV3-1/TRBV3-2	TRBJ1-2	CASSQEGYYGYTF	TGTGCCAGCAGCCAAGAGGGGTACTATGGCTACACCTTC
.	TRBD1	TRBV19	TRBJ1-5	CASSSTGYNQYSNQPQHF	TGTGCCAGTAGTTCGACAGGGTACAACCAATATAGCAATCAGCCCCAGCATTTT